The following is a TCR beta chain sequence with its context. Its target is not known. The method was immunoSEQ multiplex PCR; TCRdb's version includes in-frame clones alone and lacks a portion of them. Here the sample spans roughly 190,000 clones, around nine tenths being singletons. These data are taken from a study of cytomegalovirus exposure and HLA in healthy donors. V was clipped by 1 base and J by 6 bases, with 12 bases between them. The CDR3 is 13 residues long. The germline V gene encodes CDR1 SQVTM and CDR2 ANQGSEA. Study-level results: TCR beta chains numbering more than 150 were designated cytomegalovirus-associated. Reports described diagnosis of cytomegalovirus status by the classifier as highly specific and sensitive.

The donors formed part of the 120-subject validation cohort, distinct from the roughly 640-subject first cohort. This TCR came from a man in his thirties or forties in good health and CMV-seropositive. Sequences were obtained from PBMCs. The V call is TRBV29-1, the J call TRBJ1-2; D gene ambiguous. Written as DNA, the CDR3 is TGCAGCGTTGAAGGTCGGGAACCTGATGGCTACACCTTC. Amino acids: CSVEGREPDGYTF.